These 8 T cell receptor beta chains originate from one sample sequenced in a study of CD8+ T cells in alopecia areata (dated by TCRdb to 2017 to 2018). Libraries came from the immunoSEQ multiplex PCR assay. RNA was extracted from all samples and reverse transcribed into cDNA as template for TCR sequencing. What TCRdb holds here is the immuneACCESS table cut down to in-frame rearrangements. Part of the clones is not present; checked against another copy, under half of the missing clones reflect an unresolved V gene, and the others are unexplained. The sample has 150,000 to 250,000 clones on record, around 56% of them singletons. 3% to 3.5% of the sample lies in the top ten. The time point label of this sample denotes: about four weeks on oral tofacitinib. The treatment or condition label here, explained by the study, means: oral pan-JAK inhibitor, 5-10 mg twice daily. The sample in question was CD4+ T cells sorted from blood, obtained at week 4, from a patient treated with tofacitinib. These receptor sequences come from a human donor with alopecia areata.

The chain is built from TRBV9 and TRBJ1-2, with D possibly being TRBD1 (6 bases). The CDR3 consists of 14 residues. V gave up 3 bases and J gave up 0 bases, with 9 bases separating them. Per germline, CDR1 SGDLS and CDR2 YYNGEE. CDR3 amino acids: CASSERGANYGYTF. CDR3 nucleotide sequence: TGTGCCAGCAGCGAGAGGGGGGCTAACTATGGCTACACCTTC. Variable domain in full (rest from reference TRBV9 and TRBJ1-2): DSGVTQTPKHLITATGQRVTLRCSPRSGDLSVYWYQQSLDQGLQFLIQYYNGEERAKGNILERFSAQQFPDLHSELNLSSLELGDSALYFCASSERGANYGYTFGSGTRLTVV.

This clone is a singleton in its sample. The CDR3 DNA sequence: TGTGCCAGCAGTTACTCGAGGGGTCGGGGCTACACCTTC. As protein: CASSYSRGRGYTF. The chain is built from TRBV6-5 and TRBJ1-2, with D perhaps TRBD1 (5 bases). Germline values: CDR1 MNHEY, CDR2 SVGAGI. Trimming removed 0 bases at V and 8 bases at J, with 10 bases between. There are 13 residues in the CDR3.

The rearrangement links TRBV7-2 to TRBJ1-5; 9 bases agree with TRBD1. Germline values: CDR1 SGHTA, CDR2 FQGNSA. The CDR3 extends over 15 amino acids. Trimming removed 7 bases from V and 6 bases from J; junction bases left unmatched: 10. The CDR3 reads CASTGQGIGAQPQHF. The CDR3 DNA follows: TGTGCCAGCACCGGACAGGGGATCGGGGCTCAGCCCCAGCATTTT.

In regard to this clone: Other DNA sequences of this sample code for an identical CDR3. The chain recombines TRBV29-1 with TRBJ2-7; no definite D call. Trimming pared 6 bases from V and 5 bases from J, leaving 2 bases between. CDR1 and CDR2 from the germline V gene are SQVTM and ANQGSEA. The CDR3 runs 8 residues. The CDR3 here is CSVDEQYF. The CDR3 nucleotides are TGCAGCGTAGACGAGCAGTACTTC.

The V gene is TRBV5-1, the J gene TRBJ1-1; the D is unclear. The length of the CDR3 is 17 residues. The V end was cut by 0 bases, the J end by 0 bases, with 15 bases between. Germline-derived CDR1 and CDR2 are SGHRS and YFSETQ. This chain's CDR3 is CASSLAFSDRLNTEAFF. The DNA of the CDR3 is TGCGCCAGCAGCTTGGCGTTCTCCGACCGCTTGAACACTGAAGCTTTCTTT.

In this sample, this clone turned up a few times. This chain connects TRBV14 to TRBJ2-6; the D is unclear. Germline V gives CDR1 SGHDN, CDR2 FVKESK. Trimming shortened V by 4 bases and J by 0 bases, and 7 bases separated the two germline ends. The CDR3 is made up of 15 amino acids. CDR3: CASSRLTSGANVLTF. The CDR3 DNA is TGTGCCAGCAGCCGACTGACCTCTGGGGCCAACGTCCTGACTTTC.

This clone was seen a few times. The chain links TRBV2 to TRBJ2-7; perhaps TRBD2 as D (6 bases). The V gene lost 3 bases and the J gene lost 6 bases, with 12 bases spanning the gap. The CDR3 covers 13 residues. Per germline, CDR1 SNHLY and CDR2 FYNNEI. The CDR3 spells CASSDGGFGEQYF. The CDR3 region has the DNA TGTGCCAGCAGTGACGGGGGATTCGGCGAGCAGTACTTC.

CDR3: CSVPPGETQYF. In DNA form, the CDR3 reads TGCAGCGTTCCGCCGGGGGAGACCCAGTACTTC. This chain connects TRBV29-1 to TRBJ2-5; perhaps TRBD2 as D (5 bases). CDR1 and CDR2 from the germline V gene are SQVTM and ANQGSEA. This CDR3 region has 11 residues. V dropped 5 bases and J dropped 5 bases, with 9 bases sitting between them. Full variable domain (outside the CDR3, taken from reference TRBV29-1 and TRBJ2-5): SAVISQKPSRDICQRGTSLTIQCQVDSQVTMMFWYRQQPGQSLTLIATANQGSEATYESGFVIDKFPISRPNLTFSTLTVSNMSPEDSSIYLCSVPPGETQYFGPGTRLLVL.